The rows below give T cell receptor beta chains drawn from one sample of a study of T-cell memory formation after mild COVID-19. MiXCR, run by TCRdb on the 5' RACE reads, gives a single entry per CDR3 protein. The table lists about 410,000 distinct CDR3 sequences, over 15% of them singletons. Sample: PBMCs or a T cell subset sorted from them (not recorded which). The receptor source for this set is a man younger than 30 who had mild COVID-19 (a few samples of this study predate the infection). Cell type and time point are not known. CDR3s include the opening cysteine and the closing phenylalanine or tryptophan. Each record gives: clone size, D gene, J gene, V gene, CDR3 protein, CDR3 DNA. D genes are given only for firm matches. Some rows have no size entry. The others give once, few or many, or a class for an expanded clone.

. . TRBJ1-1 TRBV18 CASKNQGQMNTEAFF TGTGCCAGTAAAAACCAGGGGCAAATGAACACTGAAGCTTTCTTT
. TRBD1 TRBJ2-3 TRBV28 CASNPPPGQGRTDTQYF TGTGCCAGCAACCCTCCCCCGGGACAGGGGCGCACAGATACGCAGTATTTT
few . TRBJ2-2 TRBV2 CASSPELNTGELFF TGTGCCAGCAGTCCCGAACTCAACACCGGGGAGCTGTTTTTT
few . TRBJ1-1 TRBV18 CASSAGPTGTEAFF TGTGCCAGCTCGGCGGGGCCTACGGGCACTGAAGCTTTCTTT
few TRBD1 TRBJ1-1 TRBV5-1 CASSFSPGGSTEAFF TGCGCCAGCAGCTTTTCTCCAGGGGGATCCACTGAAGCTTTCTTT
once . TRBJ2-6 TRBV5-1 CASSLGSGPVSSGANVLTF TGCGCCAGCAGCTTGGGATCTGGCCCTGTAAGCTCTGGGGCCAACGTCCTGACTTTC
. . TRBJ1-1 TRBV6-5 CASSYGGRMNTEAFF TGTGCCAGCAGTTATGGAGGACGGATGAACACTGAAGCTTTCTTT
many TRBD1 TRBJ2-2 TRBV4-1 CASSQGTGGRTGELFF TGCGCCAGCAGCCAAGGGACAGGGGGCCGAACCGGGGAGCTGTTTTTT
. . TRBJ2-1 TRBV20-1 CSASFPSNEQFF TGCAGTGCTAGTTTTCCCAGCAATGAGCAGTTCTTC
many TRBD2 TRBJ2-3 TRBV7-2 CASSFPTASGYADTQYF TGTGCCAGCAGCTTTCCCACGGCTAGCGGGTATGCAGATACGCAGTATTTT
few . TRBJ2-3 TRBV5-1 CASSPLGTEYTQYF TGCGCCAGCAGCCCCCTCGGGACCGAGTATACGCAGTATTTT
. . TRBJ1-2 TRBV18 CASSPVGRDPYGYTF TGTGCCAGCTCACCCGTCGGGAGGGACCCCTATGGCTACACCTTC
few . TRBJ1-1 TRBV7-2 CASSLISRNTEAFF TGTGCCAGCAGCTTAATAAGTAGGAACACTGAAGCTTTCTTT
. . TRBJ2-3 TRBV29-1 CSAVLTVNTDTQYF TGCAGCGCTGTCCTTACGGTAAACACAGATACGCAGTATTTT
few . TRBJ1-1 TRBV12-3/TRBV12-4 CASSPPGSANTEAFF TGTGCCAGCAGTCCCCCAGGGTCAGCGAACACTGAAGCTTTCTTT
few TRBD1 TRBJ1-2 TRBV7-2 CASSLALQGGSKPDYGYTF TGTGCCAGCAGCTTAGCGCTCCAGGGGGGTTCGAAGCCGGACTATGGCTACACCTTC
few TRBD1 TRBJ2-5 TRBV4-1 CASSQSDRGRQETQYF TGCGCCAGCAGCCAATCGGACAGGGGGAGGCAAGAGACCCAGTACTTC
few TRBD2 TRBJ2-1 TRBV7-6 CASSFASGGHSYNEQFF TGTGCCAGCAGCTTCGCCAGCGGGGGCCACTCCTACAATGAGCAGTTCTTC
. TRBD1 TRBJ2-3 TRBV6-2/TRBV6-3 CASSYRDSYTDTQYF TGTGCCAGCAGTTACCGGGACAGCTACACAGATACGCAGTATTTT
. . TRBJ2-5 TRBV11-2 CASSLDLGTSETQYF TGTGCCAGCAGCTTAGATCTAGGGACCAGCGAGACCCAGTACTTC
. TRBD1 TRBJ2-1 TRBV6-2/TRBV6-3 CASSYDRGKQFF TGTGCCAGCAGTTACGACAGGGGAAAGCAGTTCTTC
. TRBD1 TRBJ1-4 TRBV6-1 CASSGQGRGEKLFF TGTGCCAGCAGTGGACAGGGGCGGGGGGAAAAACTGTTTTTT
. TRBD1 TRBJ2-5 TRBV5-1 CASSLVRTGETQYF TGCGCCAGCAGCTTGGTGAGGACAGGGGAGACCCAGTACTTC
few . TRBJ2-2 TRBV12-3/TRBV12-4 CASSLRGRANTGELFF TGTGCCAGCAGTTTAAGGGGCAGAGCGAACACCGGGGAGCTGTTTTTT
few . TRBJ2-1 TRBV12-3/TRBV12-4 CASGPRGRGEQFF TGTGCCAGCGGCCCGAGGGGGAGGGGTGAGCAGTTCTTC
. TRBD2 TRBJ2-5 TRBV7-3 CASSLNAGGPETQYF TGTGCCAGCAGCTTAAATGCGGGGGGGCCAGAGACCCAGTACTTC
. . TRBJ2-5 TRBV14 CASSPRTGAATQYF TGTGCCAGCAGCCCCAGGACGGGGGCGGCGACCCAGTACTTC
few . TRBJ2-5 TRBV12-3/TRBV12-4 CASSPPGQQETQYF TGTGCCAGCAGCCCTCCGGGCCAACAAGAGACCCAGTACTTC
few . TRBJ2-6 TRBV7-3 CASSRGRSSGANVLTF TGTGCCAGCAGTCGCGGACGTTCCTCTGGGGCCAACGTCCTGACTTTC
few . TRBJ2-1 TRBV4-2 CASSQEVQGVGNEQFF TGTGCCAGCAGCCAAGAGGTCCAGGGAGTCGGGAATGAGCAGTTCTTC
few . TRBJ1-1 TRBV7-2 CASSQSGGAEQAFF TGTGCCAGCAGCCAGAGTGGGGGGGCCGAACAAGCTTTCTTT
. . TRBJ2-7 TRBV7-9 CASSYQSGPSDYEQYF TGTGCCAGCAGCTATCAATCCGGGCCATCAGACTACGAGCAGTACTTC
. TRBD1 TRBJ1-5 TRBV9 CASSVGQGSNQPQHF TGTGCCAGCAGCGTAGGACAGGGCTCCAATCAGCCCCAGCATTTT
few . TRBJ1-5 TRBV7-2 CASRQTGPDQPQHF TGTGCCAGCAGACAGACCGGACCAGATCAGCCCCAGCATTTT
. . TRBJ1-1 TRBV5-5 CASTLDRYKTEAFF TGTGCCAGCACCCTCGACAGGTATAAGACTGAAGCTTTCTTT
. . TRBJ2-5 TRBV11-2 CASSRVGETQYF TGTGCCAGCAGTCGGGTGGGGGAGACCCAGTACTTC